Following are 2 T cell receptor beta chains from one sample sequenced in a study of T cell responses to AZD1222 COVID-19 vaccine. The method was immunoSEQ multiplex PCR; TCRdb's version includes in-frame clones alone and lacks a portion of them. The data contain 110,000 or so clones, around 83% of them singletons. The material sequenced was peripheral blood, taken 28 days after the second AZD1222 dose. The receptors stem from an adult who received the AZD1222 COVID-19 vaccine.

Only a few counts were recorded for this clone. The V and J genes are TRBV29-1 and TRBJ2-3; D is unresolved. Trimming left V 0 bases short and J 2 bases short, with 0 bases between. Germline CDR1 reads SQVTM; CDR2 reads ANQGSEA. The length of the CDR3 is 11 residues. CDR3 DNA: TGCAGCGTTGAAGACACAGATACGCAGTATTTT. Translated, it gives CSVEDTDTQYF.

The chain employs TRBV7-2 and TRBJ2-2, with D uncertain. The CDR3 covers 15 residues. Germline CDR1 and CDR2: SGHTA and FQGNSA. With 2 bases removed from V and 4 bases from J, the gap between germline ends came to 11 bases. The CDR3 loop reads CASSLLGSVTGELFF. As DNA, the CDR3 is TGTGCCAGCAGCTTACTAGGGTCAGTCACCGGGGAGCTGTTTTTT.